The entry below gives a single T cell receptor (beta chain) sequence along with its context. Its antigen is not known. The CDR3 totals 15 residues. The germline V and J ends were trimmed by 6 bases and 10 bases, with 22 bases remaining between them. These data are taken from a study of T-cell memory formation after mild COVID-19. About the research overall: TCR clusters were mostly confined to one donor each. Overall study results and limits: Day 15 to 85 contractors were CD4/CD8 balanced; later expanders leaned CD4+. Mostly located in CM and EM were contracting CD4+ clones, with contracting CD8+ clones located in EMRA.

cDNA libraries for TCR alpha and TCR beta, carrying sample barcodes and UMIs, came from 5'RACE with constant-segment primers. TCRdb reprocessed the 5' RACE reads with MiXCR, giving one entry per CDR3 protein. The top ten hold approximately 4.7% of the sample, which has 100,000 to 150,000 distinct CDR3 sequences, about a sixth seen once. This receptor was taken from a man younger than 35 who had mild COVID-19 (a few samples of this study predate the infection). Cell type and time point are not known. The chain employs TRBV12-3 or TRBV12-4 and TRBJ2-1; D is possibly TRBD2 (7 bases). The sample was PBMCs or a T cell subset sorted from them (not recorded which). The CDR3, as DNA: TGTGCCAGCAGCCTTAGGGGGGGAGCAAAGGGGGAGCAGTTCTTC. Amino acid sequence: CASSLRGGAKGEQFF.